Below, 6 T cell receptor beta chains from the same sample are listed, as sequenced in a study of cytomegalovirus exposure and HLA in healthy donors. With 60 Vbeta and 13 Jbeta primers, the PCR was carried out. Sequencing was performed with immunoSEQ multiplex PCR; in TCRdb, only in-frame clones are kept and a portion is missing. The data contain 160,000 or so clones, roughly 80% of them seen just once; the ten biggest clones take up around 1.4%. The sequencing sample was made of PBMCs. These receptors were collected from a male donor in good health and CMV-seronegative.

J is TRBJ2-3 and V is TRBV7-2; tentatively, D is TRBD2 (5 bases). The germline V and J ends were trimmed by 6 bases and 4 bases, with 11 bases remaining between them. This CDR3 region has 13 residues. Germline CDR1 reads SGHTA; CDR2 reads FQGNSA. CDR3 amino acids: CASSIEGPDTQYF. CDR3 DNA sequence: TGTGCCAGCAGTATAGAGGGTCCAGATACGCAGTATTTT.

V usage is TRBV7-9 and J usage is TRBJ1-2; 7 nucleotides line up with TRBD1. The CDR3 runs 13 residues. Trimming at V came to 7 bases and at J to 8 bases, leaving 10 bases not matched to a gene. CDR1 and CDR2 from the germline V gene are SEHNR and FQNEAQ (reference sequence). The DNA of the CDR3 is TGTGCCAGCACAAACGAAGACAGGGACGGCTACACCTTC. This translates into CASTNEDRDGYTF.

The V gene is TRBV5-1, the J gene TRBJ1-4, with TRBD1 as a possible D gene (5 bases). Germline V gene data show CDR1 as SGHRS and CDR2 as YFSETQ. The CDR3 spans 15 residues. V was cut by 4 bases and J by 7 bases, with 17 bases left in between. CDR3: CASSPLVGRTEKLFF. The CDR3 DNA reads as TGCGCCAGCAGCCCCCTCGTGGGGCGCACTGAAAAACTGTTTTTT.

This clone was detected only a few times. The chain is built from TRBV5-6 and TRBJ1-2; D gene ambiguous. The germline V gene encodes CDR1 SGHDT and CDR2 YYEEEE. Trimming removed 7 bases from V and 4 bases from J, with 5 bases in between. This CDR3 contains 10 residues. CDR3 region: CASQIYGYTF. The CDR3 DNA follows: TGTGCCAGCCAGATCTATGGCTACACCTTC.

This rearrangement joins TRBV28 to TRBJ1-1; D is unresolved. Trimming removed 8 bases from V and 0 bases from J, with 10 bases in between. Germline V CDR1 and CDR2: MDHEN, SYDVKM. The CDR3 sequence is 13 residues long. The CDR3 here is CASQNPLNTEAFF. The CDR3 DNA reads as TGTGCCAGCCAAAATCCCCTGAACACTGAAGCTTTCTTT.

The chain carries TRBV28 and TRBJ2-7; 11 bases map to TRBD2. The CDR3 length is 15 residues. The V segment lost 6 bases and the J segment 7 bases; nucleotides outside the gene matches: 11. The germline gives CDR1 MDHEN, CDR2 SYDVKM. CDR3 DNA: TGTGCCAGCAGCCGCTTAGCGGGAGGGGCGGGGGAGCAGTACTTC. This sequence encodes CASSRLAGGAGEQYF.